This entry lists 3 T cell receptor beta chains sequenced from one sample in a study of cytomegalovirus exposure and HLA in healthy donors. The PCR employed 60 Vbeta primers together with 13 Jbeta primers. Libraries were prepared by immunoSEQ multiplex PCR; TCRdb keeps only in-frame clonotypes and omits some of them. The repertoire consists of approximately 240,000 clones, with more than 85% occurring once and the leading ten covering approximately 1%. The sequenced sample was PBMCs. These receptor sequences come from a woman aged 18-29 years in good health and CMV-seronegative.

To note about this clone: One junction end disagrees with the germline gene, perhaps due to a read error. The chain couples TRBV13 to TRBJ2-1; D might be TRBD1 (6 bases). CDR1 and CDR2 from the germline V gene are PRHDT and FYEKMQ (reference sequence). The CDR3 extends over 15 amino acids. The CDR3 spells CASSPTGLRYNKQFF. In DNA form, the CDR3 reads TGTGCCAGCAGCCCGACAGGCCTTAGATACAATAAGCAGTTCTTC.

This clone was found a few times. The CDR3 region is CASSLAASYEQYF. DNA for the CDR3: TGTGCCAGCAGCTTAGCGGCTTCCTACGAGCAGTACTTC. The chain is built from TRBV7-9 and TRBJ2-7; D gene uncertain. The CDR3 is 13 residues long. Germline CDR1 and CDR2: SEHNR and FQNEAQ (reference sequence). V dropped 0 bases and J dropped 1 base, with 4 bases sitting between them.

CDR3 DNA sequence: TGTGCCAGCAGTGGGGTCCTAGCGGTCCTAGCCAAAAACATTCAGTACTTC. Its translation: CASSGVLAVLAKNIQYF. This rearrangement joins TRBV2 to TRBJ2-4, with 7 nucleotides matching TRBD2. Germline V lookup: CDR1 SNHLY, CDR2 FYNNEI. The CDR3 spans 17 residues. V dropped 4 bases and J dropped 0; count of bases not matched to a gene: 9.